These T cell receptor beta chains were read from a single sample in a study of T cell responses to AZD1222 COVID-19 vaccine. The protocol was immunoSEQ multiplex PCR, while the TCRdb copy is restricted to in-frame clones and leaves out a portion. The data show 200,000 to 250,000 clones, with 85% to 95% seen just once and roughly 1% held by the top ten. Source: peripheral blood, taken on day 0 of MenACWY control vaccination. The receptors were sampled from an adult in good health. CDR3s include the opening cysteine and the closing phenylalanine or tryptophan. Each record gives: clone size, J gene, V gene, D gene, CDR3 protein, CDR3 DNA. The D gene is left open where the match is weak. Size values are once, few and many counts, or a class for expanded clones, and some rows have none.

>NA|TRBJ1-1|TRBV3-1/TRBV3-2|TRBD1
CASSQMDRPAEAFF
TGTGCCAGCAGCCAAATGGACAGGCCCGCTGAAGCTTTCTTT
>NA|TRBJ1-1|TRBV6-5|NA
CASSNTGWGTEAFF
TGTGCCAGCAGCAATACAGGGTGGGGCACTGAAGCTTTCTTT
>once|TRBJ2-7|TRBV18|NA
CASSPSASYEQYF
TGTGCCAGCTCACCATCGGCCTCCTACGAGCAGTACTTC
>NA|TRBJ2-3|TRBV21-1|NA
CASSSQESGRGPDTQYF
TGTGCCAGCAGCTCGCAAGAGTCGGGACGGGGTCCAGATACGCAGTATTTT
>NA|TRBJ2-5|TRBV2|TRBD2
CATTRGEETQYF
TGTGCCACCACGCGGGGGGAAGAGACCCAGTACTTC
>NA|TRBJ1-5|TRBV2|TRBD1
CASSRQGAQPQHF
TGTGCCAGCAGTCGACAGGGCGCTCAGCCCCAGCATTTT
>NA|TRBJ1-5|TRBV18|NA
CASSPSASNQPQHF
TGTGCCAGCTCGCCTTCGGCGAGTAATCAGCCCCAGCATTTT
>few|TRBJ1-4|TRBV20-1|NA
CSASPWANEKLFF
TGCAGTGCTAGTCCCTGGGCTAATGAAAAACTGTTTTTT
>NA|TRBJ2-2|TRBV4-3|NA
CASSQLSGTYTGELFF
TGCGCCAGCAGCCAACTTTCCGGGACCTACACCGGGGAGCTGTTTTTT
>NA|TRBJ1-1|TRBV2|NA
CASREDRLNTEAFF
TGTGCCAGCAGAGAGGACAGACTCAACACTGAAGCTTTCTTT
>few|TRBJ1-1|TRBV6-2/TRBV6-3|TRBD1
CASSGRDRPAAFF
TGTGCCAGCAGTGGCCGGGACAGGCCGGCAGCTTTCTTT
>NA|TRBJ2-5|TRBV11-2|NA
CASSLDSGETQYF
TGTGCCAGCAGCTTAGACAGCGGAGAGACCCAGTACTTC
>once|TRBJ1-2|TRBV10-2|NA
CASSESLQGDGYTF
TGCGCCAGCAGTGAGTCATTACAAGGGGACGGCTACACCTTC
>NA|TRBJ2-1|TRBV13|TRBD1
CASSPWGDRHRNEQFF
TGTGCCAGCAGCCCGTGGGGGGACAGGCACCGCAATGAGCAGTTCTTC
>NA|TRBJ1-1|TRBV19|NA
CASRRFGNTEAFF
TGTGCCAGTAGAAGGTTTGGAAACACTGAAGCTTTCTTT
>once|TRBJ2-7|TRBV2|TRBD2
CASSSLAGDNYEQYF
TGTGCCAGCAGTTCCCTAGCGGGGGACAACTACGAGCAGTACTTC
>few|TRBJ1-4|TRBV6-5|TRBD1
CASGDRGATNEKLFF
TGTGCCAGCGGAGACAGGGGGGCAACTAATGAAAAACTGTTTTTT
>NA|TRBJ1-2|TRBV5-4|NA
CASSLVEVGYTF
TGTGCCAGCAGCTTGGTAGAGGTTGGCTACACCTTC
>once|TRBJ2-1|TRBV27|NA
CASRGRALRNEQFF
TGTGCCAGCAGGGGAAGGGCCTTACGCAATGAGCAGTTCTTC
>NA|TRBJ2-1|TRBV5-1|NA
CASSLLGGRRNEQFF
TGCGCCAGCAGCTTGTTGGGGGGGCGGAGGAATGAGCAGTTCTTC
>few|TRBJ2-1|TRBV5-3|TRBD2
CARSVRRGGCFNEQFF
TGTGCCAGAAGCGTACGACGGGGGGGTTGCTTCAATGAGCAGTTCTTC
>NA|TRBJ2-7|TRBV6-5|NA
CASSYRGEQYF
TGTGCCAGCAGTTACAGAGGCGAGCAGTACTTC
>NA|TRBJ1-1|TRBV25-1|NA
CASSAQGKTEAFF
TGTGCCAGCAGTGCTCAGGGGAAAACTGAAGCTTTCTTT
>NA|TRBJ2-6|TRBV4-2|TRBD2
CASSLSGKTLKPSGANVLTF
TGTGCCAGCAGCCTAAGCGGGAAGACCTTAAAGCCTTCTGGGGCCAACGTCCTGACTTTC
>once|TRBJ1-5|TRBV24-1|NA
CATSPGGNNQPQHF
TGTGCCACCAGTCCTGGGGGTAACAATCAGCCCCAGCATTTT
>NA|TRBJ1-3|TRBV6-6|NA
CASRGAGNTIYF
TGTGCCAGCAGGGGAGCGGGAAACACCATATATTTT
>NA|TRBJ1-2|TRBV7-2|TRBD1
CASSFRDRGYGYTF
TGTGCCAGCAGCTTCCGGGACAGGGGCTATGGCTACACCTTC
>NA|TRBJ1-6|TRBV3-1/TRBV3-2|NA
CASSQDLGGWALHF
TGTGCCAGCAGCCAAGATCTGGGGGGGTGGGCCCTCCACTTT
>NA|TRBJ1-2|TRBV30|NA
CAWRQREDYGYTF
TGTGCCTGGAGACAACGGGAGGACTATGGCTACACCTTC
>NA|TRBJ2-1|TRBV5-4|NA
CASSLDGRSYNEQFF
TGTGCCAGCAGCTTGGACGGACGATCCTACAATGAGCAGTTCTTC
>NA|TRBJ1-2|TRBV5-1|NA
CASKEEGGYTF
TGCGCCAGCAAAGAGGAGGGAGGCTACACCTTC
>NA|TRBJ1-2|TRBV7-2|TRBD1
CASSPQGNYGYTF
TGTGCCAGCAGTCCACAGGGGAACTATGGCTACACCTTC
>NA|TRBJ2-5|TRBV30|NA
CAWSAGQFQETQYF
TGTGCCTGGAGTGCTGGACAATTCCAAGAGACCCAGTACTTC
>few|TRBJ1-1|TRBV6-2/TRBV6-3|NA
CASSRRRGTEAFF
TGTGCCAGCAGTCGCAGGCGGGGGACTGAAGCTTTCTTT
>NA|TRBJ2-1|TRBV3-1/TRBV3-2|TRBD2
CASSLLAGGDEQFF
TGTGCCAGCAGCCTACTAGCGGGGGGCGATGAGCAGTTCTTC
>NA|TRBJ1-1|TRBV29-1|NA
CSVEGPEAFF
TGCAGCGTTGAAGGCCCTGAAGCTTTCTTT
>NA|TRBJ1-2|TRBV30|NA
CAWGYRARFGYTF
TGTGCCTGGGGGTACAGGGCCCGTTTTGGCTACACCTTC
>NA|TRBJ2-1|TRBV4-2|TRBD2
CASSQTSGLYNEQFF
TGTGCCAGCAGCCAGACTAGCGGGCTCTACAATGAGCAGTTCTTC
>NA|TRBJ1-6|TRBV30|TRBD1
CACGDRHSPLHF
TGTGCCTGTGGGGACAGACATTCACCCCTCCACTTT
>NA|TRBJ1-3|TRBV5-1|NA
CASSYAGPQSGNTIYF
TGCGCCAGCAGTTACGCCGGGCCCCAATCCGGAAACACCATATATTTT
>NA|TRBJ1-2|TRBV5-4|NA
CASSLDTINYGYTF
TGTGCCAGCAGCTTGGACACGATTAACTATGGCTACACCTTC
>NA|TRBJ1-3|TRBV19|NA
CASSGSGNTIYF
TGTGCCAGTAGTGGCTCTGGAAACACCATATATTTT
>NA|TRBJ1-5|TRBV15|NA
CATSTRGSNQPQHF
TGTGCCACCAGCACCAGGGGTTCCAATCAGCCCCAGCATTTT
>NA|TRBJ1-2|TRBV6-1|NA
CASSEEHRATWGYTF
TGTGCCAGCAGTGAAGAGCATAGGGCTACTTGGGGCTACACCTTC